A single sample is the source of the 27 T cell receptor beta chains below, sequenced in a study of T cell changes during pregnancy in multiple sclerosis. TCRdb keeps only in-frame clones here, not all; method: immunoSEQ multiplex PCR. This table holds roughly 100,000 clones, about 90% found once. Specimen: peripheral blood, collected before pregnancy. The origin of the receptors is a female donor with multiple sclerosis, enrolled in a pregnancy study.

The genes are TRBV27 and TRBJ1-4; D remains unclear. The germline V gene encodes CDR1 MNHEY and CDR2 SMNVEV (reference sequence). V was pared by 3 bases and J by 11 bases, with 13 bases between. The CDR3 has 13 residues. CDR3 coding DNA: TGTGCCAGCAGTTTGGGGAGGACCACGAAACTGTTTTTT. It codes for CASSLGRTTKLFF.

This chain joins TRBV5-1 and TRBJ2-1, with D possibly TRBD2 on 6 matching bases. The CDR3 spans 15 residues. CDR1 and CDR2 (germline): SGHRS, YFSETQ. Trimming removed 0 bases at V and 4 bases at J, with 11 bases between. The CDR3 nucleotides read TGCGCCAGCAGCTTGGCGGGAGTTTTGTACAATGAGCAGTTCTTC. Protein sequence: CASSLAGVLYNEQFF.

The gene calls are TRBV5-1 and TRBJ1-1, with TRBD1 matching over 8 bases. CDR3 length: 15 residues. V gave up 3 bases and J gave up 1 base; unmatched junction bases: 5. In germline, CDR1 is SGHRS, CDR2 YFSETQ. The CDR3 is CASSSAGTGNTEAFF. The CDR3 DNA follows: TGCGCCAGCAGCTCGGCCGGGACAGGGAACACTGAAGCTTTCTTT.

J is TRBJ2-3 and V is TRBV27; TRBD2 matches at 11 bases. With V trimmed by 3 bases and J by 0 bases, 8 bases remained unmatched. Germline V gene lookup returns CDR1 MNHEY and CDR2 SMNVEV (reference sequence). CDR3 length: 18 residues. CDR3 bases: TGTGCCAGCAGTTTTCTAGCGGGGGGCTCAGGTAGCACAGATACGCAGTATTTT. Its translation: CASSFLAGGSGSTDTQYF.

The chain employs TRBV15 and TRBJ1-5; no clear D. Germline V CDR1 and CDR2: LNHNV, YYDKDF (reference sequence). There are 14 residues in the CDR3. Trimming shortened V by 0 bases and J by 5 bases, and 8 bases separated the two germline ends. The CDR3 loop reads CATSRDTSDQPQHF. The CDR3, as DNA: TGTGCCACCAGCAGAGATACGTCGGATCAGCCCCAGCATTTT.

The chain has TRBV19 and TRBJ1-1; the D is unclear. CDR1 is LNHDA, CDR2 SQIVND, per germline (reference sequence). The CDR3 extends over 13 amino acids. V lost 3 bases to trimming and J lost 0 bases, with 5 bases between them. CDR3 DNA: TGTGCCAGTAGTATGGCAGTGAACACTGAAGCTTTCTTT. Translating gives CASSMAVNTEAFF.

The chain joins TRBV9 to TRBJ2-7; TRBD2 matches at 7 bases. Germline V gene lookup returns CDR1 SGDLS and CDR2 YYNGEE. The CDR3 runs 14 residues. J gave up 1 base and V 4 bases, and 5 bases lay outside the gene matches. The CDR3 here is CASSPRGGSYEQYF. Written as DNA, the CDR3 is TGTGCCAGCAGCCCCCGGGGAGGGTCCTACGAGCAGTACTTC.

This clone came up a few times. The chain has TRBV7-9 and TRBJ1-2, with 9 bases fitting TRBD1. The CDR3 has 16 amino acids. The V and J ends lost 5 bases and 2 bases, in that order; junction bases with no gene match: 9. Per germline, CDR1 SEHNR and CDR2 FQNEAQ (reference sequence). In nucleotides, the CDR3 is TGTGCCAGCAGCCTCCTTGGACAGGGGTCAAACTATGGCTACACCTTC. Amino acids: CASSLLGQGSNYGYTF. Filled out from reference TRBV7-9 and TRBJ1-2, the complete variable domain reads DTGVSQNPRHKITKRGQNVTFRCDPISEHNRLYWYRQTLGQGPEFLTYFQNEAQLEKSRLLSDRFSAERPKGSFSTLEIQRTEQGDSAMYLCASSLLGQGSNYGYTFGSGTRLTVV.

The chain recombines TRBV7-6 with TRBJ2-1; D gene unclear. The V end was cut by 2 bases, the J end by 9 bases, with 5 bases between. CDR1 and CDR2 from the germline V gene are SGHVS and FNYEAQ. The CDR3 spans 11 residues. The CDR3 protein is CASSLYGEQFF. The CDR3 bases are TGTGCCAGCAGCTTATACGGTGAGCAGTTCTTC.

V usage is TRBV7-8 and J usage is TRBJ2-2; no firm D call. The CDR3 sequence is 16 residues long. V lost 5 bases to trimming and J lost 0 bases, with 13 bases between them. In germline, CDR1 is SGHVS, CDR2 FQNEAQ. The CDR3 bases are TGTGCCAGCAGCGTTACGCCGAGTTCGAACACCGGGGAGCTGTTTTTT. This encodes CASSVTPSSNTGELFF.

The chain carries TRBV7-3 and TRBJ2-7; maybe TRBD2 (5 bases). This CDR3 has 13 residues. V lost 3 bases, J lost 5 bases, and 11 bases lay in between. CDR1 is SGHTA and CDR2 is FQGTGA in the germline V gene. In DNA form, the CDR3 reads TGTGCCAGCAGCTTTTGGGAGTGGGACGAGCAGTACTTC. Amino acids: CASSFWEWDEQYF.

The rearrangement joins TRBV6-5 to TRBJ2-7, with a tentative D call TRBD2 (5 bases). Trimming cost V 7 bases and J 1 base, with 17 bases left between them. From germline, CDR1 is MNHEY and CDR2 SVGAGI. The CDR3 covers 15 residues. The chain's CDR3 is CASTHGGGGSYEQYF. Here the CDR3 DNA reads TGTGCCAGCACCCATGGAGGAGGTGGGTCCTACGAGCAGTACTTC.

The chain employs TRBV28 and TRBJ1-2, with 11 bases that match TRBD1. The CDR3 runs 17 residues. CDR1 MDHEN and CDR2 SYDVKM come from the germline V gene. Trimming at V came to 3 bases and at J to 0 bases, leaving 6 bases not matched to a gene. CDR3 DNA: TGTGCCAGCAGTTTCGGACAGGGGGCCGACCCTAACTATGGCTACACCTTC. Its protein product is CASSFGQGADPNYGYTF.

The chain uses TRBV6-6 and TRBJ1-6, with 8 positions matching TRBD1. The length of the CDR3 is 14 residues. V shed 8 bases, J shed 11 bases, and the junction held 11 bases outside the gene matches. From germline, CDR1 is MNHNY and CDR2 SVGAGI (reference sequence). DNA for the CDR3: TGTGCCAGCGGCTCCAGGACAGGGAGGACACCCCTCCACTTT. Translating gives CASGSRTGRTPLHF.

This sequence joins TRBV19 and TRBJ2-2; TRBD2 matches at 11 bases. The V gene's germline CDR1 is LNHDA and CDR2 SQIVND (reference sequence). This CDR3 is built from 18 residues. Trimming cost V 5 bases and J 2 bases; bases outside gene matches: 10. Here the CDR3 DNA reads TGTGCCAGTAGTGCTGCGGCTAGCGGGAGGAGCAACACCGGGGAGCTGTTTTTT. Protein: CASSAAASGRSNTGELFF.

This clone was picked up one time. The chain employs TRBV4-1 and TRBJ2-3, with TRBD2 matching 8 bases. V lost 4 bases and J lost 2; bases outside the gene matches: 8. This CDR3 is built from 16 residues. The germline gives CDR1 MGHRA, CDR2 YSYEKL. The CDR3 loop is CASSLRFSGITDTQYF. DNA of the CDR3: TGCGCCAGCAGCCTGAGGTTTAGCGGGATCACAGATACGCAGTATTTT.

This clone appeared once. This chain joins TRBV7-9 and TRBJ1-5; D unclear. The V end lost 8 bases, the J end lost 5 bases, and 13 bases lay between the germline ends. Per germline, CDR1 SEHNR and CDR2 FQNEAQ (reference sequence). The CDR3 is made up of 13 amino acids. The CDR3 nucleotides are TGTGCCAGCCAAAGCGACCGCTATCAGCCCCAGCATTTT. Translation gives CASQSDRYQPQHF.

This clone showed up just a few times. The rearrangement links TRBV6-5 to TRBJ2-7, with 8 positions matching TRBD2. The CDR3 has 15 residues. Germline CDR1 is MNHEY and CDR2 is SVGAGI. V dropped 2 bases and J dropped 3; count of bases not matched to a gene: 6. The CDR3 DNA reads TGTGCCAGCAGTTACGGGGGGAGCGGGAGCTACGAGCAGTACTTC. It specifies CASSYGGSGSYEQYF.

V gene TRBV7-3 combines with J gene TRBJ2-1; 7 bases are a match to TRBD2. The CDR3 runs to 15 residues. V shed 1 base and J 4 bases; nucleotides not matched to a gene: 4. Germline V gives CDR1 SGHTA, CDR2 FQGTGA. DNA of the CDR3: TGTGCCAGCAGCTTAATTAGCGGGCCTTACAATGAGCAGTTCTTC. Amino acid sequence: CASSLISGPYNEQFF. Based on the CDR3 plus reference TRBV7-3 and TRBJ2-1, the full variable domain is GAGVSQTPSNKVTEKGKYVELRCDPISGHTALYWYRQSLGQGPEFLIYFQGTGAADDSGLPNDRFFAVRPEGSVSTLKIQRTERGDSAVYLCASSLISGPYNEQFFGPGTRLTVL.

This rearrangement joins TRBV28 to TRBJ1-2, with TRBD1 matching over 9 bases. The length of the CDR3 is 14 residues. With V trimmed by 4 bases and J by 8 bases, 8 bases remained unmatched. Per germline, CDR1 MDHEN and CDR2 SYDVKM. Written as DNA, the CDR3 is TGTGCCAGCAGTTCCTACAGGGGGCCGAGGGGCTACACCTTC. Protein: CASSSYRGPRGYTF.

The genes are TRBV4-1 and TRBJ2-7; 10 bases line up with TRBD2. V trimming: 0 bases; J trimming: 2 bases; junction bases outside the gene matches: 7. CDR3 size: 17 residues. From germline, CDR1 is MGHRA and CDR2 YSYEKL. CDR3 nucleotides: TGCGCCAGCAGCCAAGAAAGGAGCGGGAGGGGCCCCTACGAGCAGTACTTC. Protein: CASSQERSGRGPYEQYF.

The chain couples TRBV18 to TRBJ2-1, with 9 bases aligning to TRBD2. The CDR3 length is 16 residues. In germline, CDR1 is KGHSH, CDR2 LQKENI. Losses at the gene ends were 6 bases for V and 2 bases for J; bases not matched to a gene: 8. The CDR3, as DNA: TGTGCCAGCTCGCGCGGGGGGGGAACCACCTACAATGAGCAGTTCTTC. Its translation: CASSRGGGTTYNEQFF.

The chain employs TRBV7-2 and TRBJ1-2; 7 bases fit TRBD1. The length of the CDR3 is 13 residues. Germline values: CDR1 SGHTA, CDR2 FQGNSA. V shed 5 bases and J 10 bases; nucleotides not matched to a gene: 10. The CDR3 coding sequence is TGTGCCAGCAGCCTGTCCGGGACAGAGACCTACACCTTC. Translation gives CASSLSGTETYTF.

The rearrangement links TRBV6-1 to TRBJ2-7; TRBD1 might be the D (5 bases). CDR1 and CDR2 (germline): MNHNS, SASEGT. The CDR3 runs to 14 residues. V dropped 5 bases and J dropped 1 base, with 12 bases sitting between them. The CDR3 nucleotides are TGTGCCAGCAGTTTCGGGCAGGGTTCCTACGAGCAGTACTTC. Encoded protein: CASSFGQGSYEQYF.

This chain joins TRBV19 and TRBJ2-7, with no clear D. Germline CDR1 LNHDA, CDR2 SQIVND (reference sequence). V lost 1 base, J lost 1 base, and 5 bases lay in between. This CDR3 contains 13 residues. CDR3 in amino acids: CASSIGPSYEQYF. The DNA for the CDR3 is TGTGCCAGTAGTATAGGTCCTTCCTACGAGCAGTACTTC.

V and J are TRBV12-5 and TRBJ2-1; TRBD1 agrees at 8 bases. CDR1 LGHNT and CDR2 FRNRAP come from the germline V gene. CDR3 length: 13 amino acids. The ends lost 2 bases at V and 6 bases at J; junction bases unmatched: 0. CDR3 sequence (DNA): TGTGCTAGTGGTTTGACAGGGGGCAATGAGCAGTTCTTC. It codes for CASGLTGGNEQFF.

The chain uses TRBV19 and TRBJ2-1; 8 bases agree with TRBD2. CDR3 length: 15 residues. V shed 3 bases and J 3 bases; nucleotides not matched to a gene: 4. Germline loops: CDR1 LNHDA, CDR2 SQIVND (reference sequence). DNA for the CDR3: TGTGCCAGTAGTATCGAGCGGGGGTTCTACAATGAGCAGTTCTTC. It specifies CASSIERGFYNEQFF. Full variable domain (outside the CDR3, taken from reference TRBV19 and TRBJ2-1): DGGITQSPKYLFRKEGQNVTLSCEQNLNHDAMYWYRQDPGQGLRLIYYSQIVNDFQKGDIAEGYSVSREKKESFPLTVTSAQKNPTAFYLCASSIERGFYNEQFFGPGTRLTVL.